This is a list of T cell receptor beta chains from one sample in a study of post-analysis software for immune sequencing data. One entry per CDR3 protein, called by TCRdb with MiXCR from the PCR reads. The sample carries more than 450,000 distinct CDR3 sequences, roughly 34% recorded once. Sequenced: blood. The receptors were sampled from a girl under 18 with multiple sclerosis. The CDR3 runs from the conserved cysteine through the conserved F or W. D genes are given only for firm matches.

CDR3,J,D,V
CASSPDRGKGYTF,TRBJ1-2,TRBD1,TRBV18
CASSLLKAALYEQYF,-,-,TRBV3-1
CASSVGGRGGETQYF,TRBJ2-5,TRBD2,TRBV9
CASSTGDEQFF,TRBJ2-1,-,TRBV6-2/TRBV6-3
CASSTRGVKQETQYF,TRBJ2-5,TRBD2,TRBV5-1
CSARDVQGTRRETQYF,TRBJ2-5,TRBD1,TRBV20-1
CASSLLSGGLNTEAFF,TRBJ1-1,TRBD1,TRBV5-6
CASSYLRANTGELFF,TRBJ2-2,-,TRBV6-5
CASRLGQLNEQYF,-,TRBD1,TRBV19
CASSQGSGIGRYTQYF,TRBJ2-3,-,TRBV14
CSAKFGNYGYTF,TRBJ1-2,-,TRBV20-1
CASSADGLGSNEQFF,TRBJ2-1,-,TRBV5-1
CASSLVSRDRGGYTF,TRBJ1-2,TRBD1,TRBV7-2
CANCRDRGQETQYF,TRBJ2-5,TRBD1,TRBV12-3/TRBV12-4
CASSLTGTGMTGEKLFF,TRBJ1-4,TRBD1,TRBV4-1
CATSSEQGINEQFF,TRBJ2-1,TRBD1,TRBV15
CASSLGDIHSPYEQYF,TRBJ2-7,-,TRBV5-1
CSASPVARGLTGFGTEAFF,TRBJ1-1,TRBD1,TRBV20-1
CSVGLRGGNYGYTF,TRBJ1-2,-,TRBV29-1
CSVETLAGQETQYF,-,TRBD2,TRBV29-1
CSVRLTSYEQYF,-,-,TRBV29-1
CASSYQGGQGPPGLDVQFF,TRBJ2-1,TRBD1,TRBV6-9
CASSQPSTGIFTDTQYF,TRBJ2-3,-,TRBV3-1
CASREDRSYGYTF,TRBJ1-2,TRBD1,TRBV6-5
CSAREGLAHSYNEQFF,TRBJ2-1,-,TRBV20-1
CASSEILGYTF,TRBJ1-2,-,TRBV6-1
CASSLSWAQGGETQYF,-,-,TRBV7-2
CASSPGIEQFF,TRBJ2-1,-,TRBV3-1
CASRVIEDEQYF,-,-,TRBV6-1
CASGIGRVHLGNQPQHF,TRBJ1-5,-,TRBV7-8
CAGRLAGKTDTQYF,TRBJ2-3,TRBD2,TRBV5-4
CASNSGGAQETQYF,TRBJ2-5,-,TRBV7-3
CASSPPSGGSTDTQYF,TRBJ2-3,TRBD2,TRBV18
CSAPRGVTQYF,TRBJ2-3,-,TRBV20-1
CASSQEGGAFNEKLFF,TRBJ1-4,-,TRBV4-1
CASSQMQTGASTDTQYF,TRBJ2-3,-,TRBV4-1
CVSSSTGVLTFF,TRBJ1-1,TRBD1,TRBV12-3/TRBV12-4
CASSFGLAAKETQYF,TRBJ2-5,TRBD2,TRBV5-1
CASSEQGALESEAFF,TRBJ1-1,TRBD1,TRBV6-1
CASSLFTGGPGSDNEQFF,TRBJ2-1,TRBD2,TRBV5-1
CASSIQGLETQYF,-,-,TRBV28
CASSLWQDQETQYF,TRBJ2-5,-,TRBV12-3/TRBV12-4
CASSFRSGRAQEQYF,TRBJ2-7,-,TRBV5-6
CASSASPISYEQYF,TRBJ2-7,-,TRBV9
CASSLGQGELSYGYTF,TRBJ1-2,TRBD1,TRBV5-1
CATSGTGFLDQPQHF,TRBJ1-5,-,TRBV15
CASNAAGPGTQYF,TRBJ2-5,-,TRBV5-4
CASSLERGEQYF,TRBJ2-7,-,TRBV11-2
CASSSPWGENADTQYF,TRBJ2-3,-,TRBV27
CASSPDTSGVTTQYF,-,TRBD2,TRBV7-3
CASSWGPGDGYGYTF,TRBJ1-2,-,TRBV5-4